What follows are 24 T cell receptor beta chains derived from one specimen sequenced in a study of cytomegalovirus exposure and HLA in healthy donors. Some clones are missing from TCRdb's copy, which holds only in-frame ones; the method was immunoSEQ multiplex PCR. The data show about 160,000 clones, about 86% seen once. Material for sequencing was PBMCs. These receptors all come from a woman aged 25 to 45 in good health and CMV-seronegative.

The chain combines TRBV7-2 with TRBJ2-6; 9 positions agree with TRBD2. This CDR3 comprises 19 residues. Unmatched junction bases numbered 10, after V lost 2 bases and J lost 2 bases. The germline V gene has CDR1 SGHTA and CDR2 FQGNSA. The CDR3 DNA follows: TGTGCCAGCAGCTTAAGGCTTCGCGGGGGGGTGGCTGGGGCCAACGTCCTGACTTTC. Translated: CASSLRLRGGVAGANVLTF.

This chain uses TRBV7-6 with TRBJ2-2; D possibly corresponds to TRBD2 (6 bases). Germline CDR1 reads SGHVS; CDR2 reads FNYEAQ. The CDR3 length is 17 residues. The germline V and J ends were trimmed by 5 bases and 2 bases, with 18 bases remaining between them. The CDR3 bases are TGTGCCAGCAGCCCACGGGTTGATAGCGGAAACACCGGGGAGCTGTTTTTT. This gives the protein CASSPRVDSGNTGELFF.

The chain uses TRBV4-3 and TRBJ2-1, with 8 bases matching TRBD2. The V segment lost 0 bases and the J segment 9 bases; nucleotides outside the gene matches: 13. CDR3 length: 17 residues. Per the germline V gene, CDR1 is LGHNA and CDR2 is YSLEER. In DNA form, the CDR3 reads TGCGCCAGCAGCCAAGATCCACTGCGGGAGGAAGGTATTGAGCAGTTCTTC. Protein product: CASSQDPLREEGIEQFF.

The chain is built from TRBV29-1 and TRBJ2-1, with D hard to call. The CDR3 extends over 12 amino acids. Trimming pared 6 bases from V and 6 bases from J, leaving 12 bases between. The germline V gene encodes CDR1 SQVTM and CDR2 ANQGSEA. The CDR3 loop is CSVLLLANEQFF. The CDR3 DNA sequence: TGCAGCGTGCTCCTCTTGGCCAATGAGCAGTTCTTC.

CDR3 region: CASSTQGQTLNTEAFF. Written as DNA, the CDR3 is TGCGCCAGCAGCACCCAGGGACAGACTTTGAACACTGAAGCTTTCTTT. The V call is TRBV5-1, the J call TRBJ1-1; TRBD1 matches at 7 bases. The CDR3 sequence is 16 residues long. The ends lost 4 bases at V and 0 bases at J; junction bases unmatched: 9. Germline V gene sequence: CDR1 SGHRS, CDR2 YFSETQ.

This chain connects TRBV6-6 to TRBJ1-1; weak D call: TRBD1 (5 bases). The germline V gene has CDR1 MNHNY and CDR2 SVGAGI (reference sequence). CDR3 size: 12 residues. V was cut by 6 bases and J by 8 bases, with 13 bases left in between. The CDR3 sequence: CASRTEGPEAFF. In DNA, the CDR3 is TGTGCCAGCAGGACAGAAGGACCCGAAGCTTTCTTT.

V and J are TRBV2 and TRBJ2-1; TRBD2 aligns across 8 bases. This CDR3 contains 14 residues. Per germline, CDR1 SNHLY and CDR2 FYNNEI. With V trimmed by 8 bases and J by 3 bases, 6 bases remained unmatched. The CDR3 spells CASSLLADYNEQFF. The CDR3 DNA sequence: TGTGCCAGCTCTTTACTAGCGGACTACAATGAGCAGTTCTTC.

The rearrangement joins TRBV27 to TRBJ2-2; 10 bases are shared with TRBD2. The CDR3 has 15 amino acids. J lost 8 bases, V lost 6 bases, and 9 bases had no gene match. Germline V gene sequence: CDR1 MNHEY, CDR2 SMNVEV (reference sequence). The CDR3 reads CASRTRLAGDGELFF. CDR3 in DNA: TGTGCCAGCAGGACGCGACTAGCGGGTGATGGGGAGCTGTTTTTT.

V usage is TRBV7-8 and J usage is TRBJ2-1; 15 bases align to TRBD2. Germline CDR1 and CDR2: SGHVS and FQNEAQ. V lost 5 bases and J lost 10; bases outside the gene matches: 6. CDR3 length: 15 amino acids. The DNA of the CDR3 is TGTGCCAGCAGCCCGGGGACTAGCGGGGGGCGCGAGCAGTTCTTC. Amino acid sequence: CASSPGTSGGREQFF.

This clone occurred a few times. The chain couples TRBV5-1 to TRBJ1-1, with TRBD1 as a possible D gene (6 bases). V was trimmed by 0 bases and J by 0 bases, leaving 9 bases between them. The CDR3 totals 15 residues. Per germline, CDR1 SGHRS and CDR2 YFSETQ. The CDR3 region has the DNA TGCGCCAGCAGCTTGGCCGGACAGTTGAACACTGAAGCTTTCTTT. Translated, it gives CASSLAGQLNTEAFF.

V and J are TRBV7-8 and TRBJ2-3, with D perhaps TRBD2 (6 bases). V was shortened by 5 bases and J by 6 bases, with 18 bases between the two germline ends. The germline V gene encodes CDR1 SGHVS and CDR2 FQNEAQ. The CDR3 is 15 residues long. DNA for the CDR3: TGTGCCAGCAGCCGTATAACGGGGGTTGGGGATACGCAGTATTTT. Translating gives CASSRITGVGDTQYF.

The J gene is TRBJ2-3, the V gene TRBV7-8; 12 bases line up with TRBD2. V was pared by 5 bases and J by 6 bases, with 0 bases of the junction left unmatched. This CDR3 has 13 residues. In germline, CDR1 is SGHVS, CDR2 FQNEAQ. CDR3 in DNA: TGTGCCAGCAGCGGACTAGCGGGGGATACGCAGTATTTT. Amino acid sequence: CASSGLAGDTQYF.

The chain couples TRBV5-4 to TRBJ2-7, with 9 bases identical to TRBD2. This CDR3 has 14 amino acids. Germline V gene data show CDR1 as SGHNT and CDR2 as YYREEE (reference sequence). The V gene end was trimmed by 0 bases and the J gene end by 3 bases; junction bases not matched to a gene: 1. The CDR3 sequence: CASSLGSGSYEQYF. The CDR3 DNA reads TGTGCCAGCAGCTTGGGTAGCGGGAGCTACGAGCAGTACTTC.

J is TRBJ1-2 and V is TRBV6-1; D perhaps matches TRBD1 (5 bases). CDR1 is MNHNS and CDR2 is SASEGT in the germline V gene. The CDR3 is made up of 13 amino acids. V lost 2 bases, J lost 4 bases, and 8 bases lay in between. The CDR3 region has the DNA TGTGCCAGCAGTGAACGCGGGGGCTATGGCTACACCTTC. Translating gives CASSERGGYGYTF.

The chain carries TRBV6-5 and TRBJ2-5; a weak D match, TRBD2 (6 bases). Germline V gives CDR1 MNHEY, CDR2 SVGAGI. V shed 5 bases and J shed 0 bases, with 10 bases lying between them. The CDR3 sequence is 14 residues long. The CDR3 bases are TGTGCCAGCAGTATTAGCGGTAACCAAGAGACCCAGTACTTC. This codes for CASSISGNQETQYF.

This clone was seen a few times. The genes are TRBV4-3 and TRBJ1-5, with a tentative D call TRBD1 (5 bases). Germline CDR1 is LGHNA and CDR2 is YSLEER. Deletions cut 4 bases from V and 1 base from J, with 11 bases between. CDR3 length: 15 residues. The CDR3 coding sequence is TGCGCCAGCAGCCGGACAACAGAAAGCAATCAGCCCCAGCATTTT. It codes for CASSRTTESNQPQHF.

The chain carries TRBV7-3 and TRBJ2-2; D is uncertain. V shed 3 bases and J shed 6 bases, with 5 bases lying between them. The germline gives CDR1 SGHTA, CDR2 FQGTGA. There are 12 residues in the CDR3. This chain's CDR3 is CASSFDSGELFF. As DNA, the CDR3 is TGTGCCAGCAGCTTTGATTCCGGGGAGCTGTTTTTT. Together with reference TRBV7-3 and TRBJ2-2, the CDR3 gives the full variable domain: GAGVSQTPSNKVTEKGKYVELRCDPISGHTALYWYRQSLGQGPEFLIYFQGTGAADDSGLPNDRFFAVRPEGSVSTLKIQRTERGDSAVYLCASSFDSGELFFGEGSRLTVL.

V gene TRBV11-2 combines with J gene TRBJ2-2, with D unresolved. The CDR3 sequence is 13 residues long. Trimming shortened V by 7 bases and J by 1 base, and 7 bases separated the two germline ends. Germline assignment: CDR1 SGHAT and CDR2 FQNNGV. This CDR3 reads CASNTGNTGELFF. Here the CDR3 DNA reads TGTGCCAGCAACACGGGGAACACCGGGGAGCTGTTTTTT.

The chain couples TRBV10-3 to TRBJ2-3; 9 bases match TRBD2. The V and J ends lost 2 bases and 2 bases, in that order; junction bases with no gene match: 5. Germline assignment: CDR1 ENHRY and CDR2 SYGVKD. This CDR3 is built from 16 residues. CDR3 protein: CAISETLAGATDTQYF. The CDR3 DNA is TGTGCCATCAGTGAGACCTTAGCGGGAGCCACAGATACGCAGTATTTT.

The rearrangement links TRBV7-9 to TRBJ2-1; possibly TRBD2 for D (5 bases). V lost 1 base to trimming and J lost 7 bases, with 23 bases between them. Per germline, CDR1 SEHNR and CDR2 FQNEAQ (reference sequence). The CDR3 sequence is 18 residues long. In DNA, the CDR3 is TGTGCCAGCAGCTTAGGTGTCGCCGGACTCATGGTAGAGAATGAGCAGTTCTTC. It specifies CASSLGVAGLMVENEQFF.

CDR3 in amino acids: CASSPSGTSSETQYF. CDR3 DNA: TGTGCCAGCAGTCCCTCCGGTACTAGCTCTGAGACCCAGTACTTC. The chain combines TRBV27 with TRBJ2-5; the D gene is possibly TRBD2 (6 bases). V dropped 5 bases and J dropped 5 bases, with 18 bases sitting between them. This CDR3 is 15 amino acids long. Germline V CDR1 and CDR2: MNHEY, SMNVEV (reference sequence).

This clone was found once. The CDR3 nucleotides read TGCGCCAGCAGCAGACTCCCGGGACAAATCTACGAGCAGTACTTC. Residues: CASSRLPGQIYEQYF. The chain couples TRBV4-1 to TRBJ2-7; D is possibly TRBD1 (6 bases). The CDR3 loop spans 15 amino acids. V lost 5 bases to trimming and J lost 3 bases, with 17 bases between them. Germline CDR1 MGHRA, CDR2 YSYEKL.

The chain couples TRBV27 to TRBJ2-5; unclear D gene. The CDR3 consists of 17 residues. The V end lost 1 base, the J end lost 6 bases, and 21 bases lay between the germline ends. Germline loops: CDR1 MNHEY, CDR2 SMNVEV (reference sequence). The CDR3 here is CASSLLTASRRRQTQYF. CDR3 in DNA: TGTGCCAGCAGTTTATTGACGGCGAGTAGGCGTAGACAGACCCAGTACTTC.

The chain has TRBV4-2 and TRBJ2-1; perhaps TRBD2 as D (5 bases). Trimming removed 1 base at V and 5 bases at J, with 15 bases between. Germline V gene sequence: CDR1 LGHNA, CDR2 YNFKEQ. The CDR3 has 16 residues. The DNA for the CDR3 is TGTGCCAGCAGCCAAGTAACGGGGAATAGCCACAATGAGCAGTTCTTC. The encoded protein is CASSQVTGNSHNEQFF.